The 18 T cell receptor beta chains in this list originate from one sample, sequenced in a study of shared clonotypes between healthy human individuals. Using immunoSEQ multiplex PCR, the repertoire was profiled, and TCRdb retains in-frame clones only, with some absent. The table includes approximately 1,000,000 clones, approximately 77% detected once. Sequenced material: memory CD4+ T cells from PBMCs. As to subset: CD45RA-negative fraction. The receptors were gathered from a young man in good health. Some clones in this sample may be carry-over from other donors' samples.

This rearrangement joins TRBV7-9 to TRBJ2-7, with unresolved D. The germline V gene encodes CDR1 SEHNR and CDR2 FQNEAQ (reference sequence). The V and J ends lost 8 bases and 0 bases respectively, with 11 bases between them. The CDR3 runs to 13 residues. The CDR3 protein is CASSGRSSYEQYF. The DNA of the CDR3 is TGTGCCAGCTCCGGGCGCTCCTCCTACGAGCAGTACTTC.

The chain has TRBV5-1 and TRBJ1-1; D is unresolved. V was pared by 0 bases and J by 6 bases, with 12 bases between. This CDR3 has 14 residues. Germline V gene lookup returns CDR1 SGHRS and CDR2 YFSETQ. CDR3 sequence (DNA): TGCGCCAGCAGCTTGGTAGGGCCCAAGGCTGAAGCTTTCTTT. Its translation: CASSLVGPKAEAFF.

The gene calls are TRBV30 and TRBJ1-2; possible D gene TRBD1, 5 bases. V shed 6 bases and J shed 5 bases, with 16 bases lying between them. The CDR3 spans 13 residues. Germline CDR1 GTSNPN, CDR2 SVGIG (reference sequence). The CDR3 nucleotides read TGTGCCTGTTCCTCGGGGCGACAATATGGCTACACCTTC. It is translated as CACSSGRQYGYTF.

About this clone: Other DNA sequences in this specimen translate into the identical CDR3. This chain uses TRBV7-2 with TRBJ2-5; D is ambiguous. Trimming took 1 base from V and 2 from J, leaving 5 bases between them. This CDR3 is 13 amino acids long. Germline values: CDR1 SGHTA, CDR2 FQGNSA. In DNA form, the CDR3 reads TGTGCCAGCAGCTTAGTGTATCAAGAGACCCAGTACTTC. Translation: CASSLVYQETQYF.

The V and J genes are TRBV29-1 and TRBJ2-7; D gene ambiguous. Germline V lookup: CDR1 SQVTM, CDR2 ANQGSEA. The CDR3 length is 12 residues. V was shortened by 7 bases and J by 0 bases, with 10 bases between the two germline ends. CDR3 residues: CSAVTPSYEQYF. CDR3 DNA: TGCAGCGCAGTAACCCCCTCCTACGAGCAGTACTTC.

V gene TRBV11-3 combines with J gene TRBJ2-5, with 14 bases identical to TRBD2. V gave up 3 bases and J gave up 0 bases; unmatched junction bases: 3. From germline, CDR1 is SGHNT and CDR2 YENEEA. The length of the CDR3 is 17 residues. The CDR3 DNA reads as TGTGCCAGCAGCTTGACTAGCGGGAGGGCCGACCAAGAGACCCAGTACTTC. Its translation is CASSLTSGRADQETQYF.

This clone was counted between two and nine times. Here the CDR3 reads CASSLGLAGVQYNEQFF. The CDR3 nucleotides read TGCGCCAGCAGCTTGGGACTAGCGGGAGTTCAATACAATGAGCAGTTCTTC. The rearrangement joins TRBV5-1 to TRBJ2-1; 12 nucleotides agree with TRBD2. V trimming: 0 bases; J trimming: 4 bases; junction bases outside the gene matches: 5. CDR3 length: 17 residues. Germline V gives CDR1 SGHRS, CDR2 YFSETQ. Full variable domain (remainder filled in from reference TRBV5-1 and TRBJ2-1): KAGVTQTPRYLIKTRGQQVTLSCSPISGHRSVSWYQQTPGQGLQFLFEYFSETQRNKGNFPGRFSGRQFSNSRSEMNVSTLELGDSALYLCASSLGLAGVQYNEQFFGPGTRLTVL.

Here the CDR3 DNA reads TGTGCCAGCAGCTTACCCGGGACAGGGTTGGCCATTCAGTACTTC. It codes for CASSLPGTGLAIQYF. This chain links TRBV5-6 with TRBJ2-4, with 9 bases matching TRBD1. CDR3 size: 15 residues. CDR1 is SGHDT and CDR2 is YYEEEE in the germline V gene. Trimming took 2 bases from V and 9 from J; bases not matched to a gene: 9.

The V gene is TRBV11-3, the J gene TRBJ2-3; 8 nucleotides agree with TRBD2. The CDR3 contains 16 residues. V was pared by 3 bases and J by 0 bases, with 5 bases of the junction left unmatched. CDR1 is SGHNT, CDR2 YENEEA, per germline. CDR3 region: CASSLGIAGSTDTQYF. For the CDR3, the DNA is TGTGCCAGCAGCTTGGGCATAGCGGGGAGCACAGATACGCAGTATTTT.

This clone came up a few times. CDR3: CASSSLTGANYGYTF. In DNA, the CDR3 is TGTGCCAGCAGCTCACTGACAGGAGCTAACTATGGCTACACCTTC. The J gene is TRBJ1-2, the V gene TRBV11-2, with D tentatively TRBD1 (6 bases). Trimming pared 4 bases from V and 0 bases from J, leaving 12 bases between. This CDR3 is built from 15 residues. Germline V lookup: CDR1 SGHAT, CDR2 FQNNGV. Filled out from reference TRBV11-2 and TRBJ1-2, the complete variable domain reads EAGVAQSPRYKIIEKRQSVAFWCNPISGHATLYWYQQILGQGPKLLIQFQNNGVVDDSQLPKDRFSAERLKGVDSTLKIQPAKLEDSAVYLCASSSLTGANYGYTFGSGTRLTVV.

This chain links TRBV10-3 with TRBJ2-2; a possible D gene is TRBD2 (5 bases). The CDR3 totals 14 residues. Germline lookup yields CDR1 ENHRY and CDR2 SYGVKD. Trimming took 10 bases from V and 1 from J, leaving 13 bases between them. In DNA, the CDR3 is TGTGCCACCGACTATGGGGTGAACACCGGGGAGCTGTTTTTT. This gives the protein CATDYGVNTGELFF.

Note on this clone: Other DNA sequences within the sample encode an identical CDR3. The chain joins TRBV9 to TRBJ2-1, with TRBD2 matching over 9 bases. After removal of 4 bases from V and 4 bases from J, the junction contained 6 bases not matched to a gene. Per germline, CDR1 SGDLS and CDR2 YYNGEE. This CDR3 comprises 15 residues. The CDR3 sequence is CASSPTSGLYNEQFF. The DNA for the CDR3 is TGTGCCAGCAGCCCTACTAGCGGGCTTTACAATGAGCAGTTCTTC.

The rearrangement links TRBV7-3 to TRBJ2-3, with D maybe TRBD2 (6 bases). The CDR3 extends over 13 amino acids. CDR1 is SGHTA, CDR2 FQGTGA, per germline. The V gene lost 1 base and the J gene lost 7 bases, with 9 bases spanning the gap. In DNA, the CDR3 is TGTGCCAGCAGCTTAAGCCGGGACTATACGCAGTATTTT. Translated, it gives CASSLSRDYTQYF.

The chain uses TRBV2 and TRBJ2-3, with D uncertain. The germline gives CDR1 SNHLY, CDR2 FYNNEI. CDR3 length: 12 residues. The V end was cut by 4 bases, the J end by 4 bases, with 6 bases between. CDR3 nucleotides: TGTGCCAGCAGTGCGGGTGCAGATACGCAGTATTTT. Protein sequence: CASSAGADTQYF.

The CDR3 is CASSVGTGNLYGYTF. The DNA of the CDR3 is TGTGCCAGCAGCGTGGGGACAGGGAACCTCTATGGCTACACCTTC. The rearrangement uses TRBV9 and TRBJ1-2; 9 nucleotides line up with TRBD1. The junction had 6 bases not matched to a gene; V was cut back by 2 bases and J by 4 bases. Germline V lookup: CDR1 SGDLS, CDR2 YYNGEE. The CDR3 loop spans 15 amino acids.

The chain combines TRBV7-9 with TRBJ2-7; D tentatively fits TRBD1 or TRBD2 (5 bases each). V lost 1 base, J lost 7 bases, and 11 bases lay in between. Germline CDR1 SEHNR, CDR2 FQNEAQ (reference sequence). CDR3 length equals 13 residues. CDR3 sequence (DNA): TGTGCCAGCAGCTTAGGGGGGTTGAGGGAGCAGTACTTC. It translates to CASSLGGLREQYF.

In nucleotides, the CDR3 is TGCGCCAGCAGCTTTGACCCTCTCCAAGAGACCCAGTACTTC. The encoded protein is CASSFDPLQETQYF. The chain employs TRBV5-1 and TRBJ2-5; D is unclear. Germline V gene lookup returns CDR1 SGHRS and CDR2 YFSETQ. Trimming pared 2 bases from V and 1 base from J, leaving 9 bases between. The CDR3 has 14 residues.

In this sample, this clone turned up a few times. V is TRBV13 and J is TRBJ2-7, with TRBD2 as a possible D gene (6 bases). The germline CDR1 and CDR2 sequences are PRHDT and FYEKMQ (reference sequence). V was clipped by 6 bases and J by 2 bases, with 17 bases between them. The CDR3 runs to 15 residues. The CDR3 DNA is TGTGCCAGCAGACCCCGGGAGTCCTACACCTACGAGCAGTACTTC. This encodes CASRPRESYTYEQYF. The full variable domain, completed using reference TRBV13 and TRBJ2-7, is AAGVIQSPRHLIKEKRETATLKCYPIPRHDTVYWYQQGPGQDPQFLISFYEKMQSDKGSIPDRFSAQQFSDYHSELNMSSLELGDSALYFCASRPRESYTYEQYFGPGTRLTVT.